These T cell receptor beta chains were read from a single sample in a study of T cell repertoires in ileal Crohn's disease. TCRdb keeps only in-frame clones here, not all; method: immunoSEQ multiplex PCR. In the table there are approximately 12,000 clones, roughly 72% of which are singletons. The sample comprised ileal tissue. Every receptor here comes from an adult with Crohn's disease. The CDR3 runs from the conserved cysteine through the conserved F or W. The D gene is left open where the match is weak. The size entry is marked missing in some rows and otherwise reads once, few, many or a size class.

NA	TRBV9	TRBJ2-5	TRBD2	CASSGGTSGSRETQYF	TGTGCCAGCAGCGGGGGGACTAGCGGGAGTAGGGAGACCCAGTACTTC
NA	TRBV7-9	TRBJ2-3	TRBD1	CASNRDRVTDTQYF	TGTGCCAGCAACCGGGACAGGGTCACAGATACGCAGTATTTT
NA	TRBV5-4	TRBJ2-5	TRBD2	CASSLRTSGGRETQYF	TGTGCCAGCAGCTTAAGGACTAGCGGGGGCCGAGAGACCCAGTACTTC
NA	TRBV7-2	TRBJ1-6	NA	CASSPGVNSPLHF	TGTGCCAGTTCCCCGGGGGTTAATTCACCCCTCCACTTT
NA	TRBV14	TRBJ2-5	NA	CASSGVAFVQETQYF	TGTGCCAGCAGCGGGGTAGCGTTCGTACAAGAGACCCAGTACTTC
NA	TRBV10-3	TRBJ2-1	NA	CAISESTSYSEQFF	TGTGCCATCAGTGAGTCGACTAGTTATTCTGAGCAGTTCTTC
NA	TRBV4-1	TRBJ2-5	TRBD1	CASSQEWTGNSETQYF	TGCGCCAGCAGCCAAGAGTGGACAGGGAATTCGGAGACCCAGTACTTC
NA	TRBV27	TRBJ2-2	TRBD2	CASSLLAGTGELFF	TGTGCCAGCAGTTTACTAGCGGGCACCGGGGAGCTGTTTTTT
NA	TRBV9	TRBJ1-1	NA	CASSANTEAFF	TGTGCCAGCAGCGCAAACACTGAAGCTTTCTTT
NA	TRBV7-6	TRBJ1-2	NA	CASSVITGSYGYTF	TGTGCCAGCAGCGTGATTACAGGGAGCTATGGCTACACCTTC
NA	TRBV6-1	TRBJ2-3	TRBD2	CASSEGRERIDTQYF	TGTGCCAGCAGTGAAGGGCGGGAGAGAATAGATACGCAGTATTTT
NA	TRBV29-1	TRBJ2-1	NA	CSVRDSNNEQFF	TGCAGCGTCCGAGACAGTAACAATGAGCAGTTCTTC
few	TRBV6-5	TRBJ1-1	NA	CASSPRQQNTEAFF	TGTGCCAGCAGTCCAAGACAGCAGAACACTGAAGCTTTCTTT
NA	TRBV6-1	TRBJ1-4	TRBD1	CASSRDRVLEKLFF	TGTGCCAGCAGTCGCGACAGGGTGCTCGAAAAACTGTTTTTT